This TCR beta chain derives from a study of cytomegalovirus exposure and HLA in healthy donors. The PCR ran on 60 Vbeta and 13 Jbeta primers. The repertoire was sequenced with immunoSEQ multiplex PCR; TCRdb's copy has only in-frame clones and lacks some. The sample holds 150,000 to 200,000 clones, around 74% seen once. In germline, CDR1 is SGHNT, CDR2 YENEEA. Trimming at V came to 5 bases and at J to 4 bases, leaving 2 bases not matched to a gene. CDR3 length: 13 residues. What was sequenced was PBMCs. The receptor's source is a female donor in good health and CMV-seronegative. This rearrangement joins TRBV11-3 to TRBJ1-3; 7 nucleotides line up with TRBD1. In nucleotides, the CDR3 is TGTGCCAGCAGCGTGGACAGGGGAAACACCATATATTTT. Translated: CASSVDRGNTIYF. Full variable domain (missing parts from reference TRBV11-3 and TRBJ1-3): EAGVVQSPRYKIIEKKQPVAFWCNPISGHNTLYWYLQNLGQGPELLIRYENEEAVDDSQLPKDRFSAERLKGVDSTLKIQPAELGDSAVYLCASSVDRGNTIYFGEGSWLTVV.